The rows below give T cell receptor beta chains drawn from one sample of a study of shared clonotypes between healthy human individuals. This table comes from immunoSEQ multiplex PCR, and its TCRdb copy is limited to in-frame clones, with some not included. The profile shows roughly 2 million clones, approximately 94% of them singletons. The specimen was naive CD8+ T cells sorted from blood. Receptors originate from a man younger than 30 in good health. Both conserved end residues are part of each CDR3. The D gene is left open where the match is weak. Some rows have no size entry. The others give once, few or many, or a class for an expanded clone.

V	J	size	D	DNA	CDR3
TRBV13	TRBJ1-2	-	-	TGTGCCAGCAGAGACAGCTACTATGGCTACACCTTC	CASRDSYYGYTF
TRBV27	TRBJ2-1	-	TRBD2	TGTGCCAGCGCGGCTAGCGGGGGCCCCTGGGGAAATGAGCAGTTCTTC	CASAASGGPWGNEQFF
TRBV27	TRBJ2-1	-	TRBD2	TGTGCCAGCAGTCCTACTAGCGGGGGTTCCAATGAGCAGTTCTTC	CASSPTSGGSNEQFF
TRBV7-2	TRBJ2-3	-	-	TGTGCCAGCAGGCCTCCCGGAGATACGCAGTATTTT	CASRPPGDTQYF
TRBV7-8	TRBJ2-7	-	-	TGTGCCAGCACTCCACTGGCGGGAATCGACGAGCAGTACTTC	CASTPLAGIDEQYF
TRBV10-3	TRBJ1-3	-	-	TGTGCCACCGGACCCCCAGGGGACGATTTTGGAAACACCATATATTTT	CATGPPGDDFGNTIYF
TRBV5-1	TRBJ2-7	few	-	TGCGCCAGCAGCTTGGCAGGGGACGAGCAGTACTTC	CASSLAGDEQYF
TRBV7-8	TRBJ1-5	-	-	TGTGCCAGCAGCTTAGCGGAGAATCAGCCCCAGCATTTT	CASSLAENQPQHF
TRBV30	TRBJ2-6	-	-	TGTGCCTGGAACCGGGAAGAGCCTGGGGCCAACGTCCTGACTTTC	CAWNREEPGANVLTF
TRBV21-1	TRBJ2-5	-	-	TGTGCCAGCAACACAAGGGGAGGGAGGGGTCAGACCCAGTACTTC	CASNTRGGRGQTQYF
TRBV7-9	TRBJ2-3	-	TRBD2	TGTGCCAGCAGCAAAGACCCGGGACTAGCCGGAATTGATACGCAGTATTTT	CASSKDPGLAGIDTQYF
TRBV6-5	TRBJ2-1	-	-	TGTGCCAGCAGTTACCCAACAGAAGGCTCCTACAATGAGCAGTTCTTC	CASSYPTEGSYNEQFF
TRBV7-6	TRBJ1-4	-	-	TGTGCCAGCAGCCTCAGGGGCGCGGGGGAAAAACTGTTTTTT	CASSLRGAGEKLFF
TRBV29-1	TRBJ2-7	-	TRBD2	TGCAGCGTTGAGGGCCTCACTAGCGGGGATTCCTACGAGCAGTACTTC	CSVEGLTSGDSYEQYF
TRBV6-1	TRBJ1-1	-	-	TGTGCCAGCAGCGACGACAGGAACACTGAAGCTTTCTTT	CASSDDRNTEAFF
TRBV30	TRBJ1-5	-	-	TGTGCCTGGAGCAGGGGAACCGGCAATCAGCCCCAGCATTTT	CAWSRGTGNQPQHF
TRBV9	TRBJ2-5	-	-	TGTGCCAGCAGCGTAGGAGCGGAGGAAGAGACCCAGTACTTC	CASSVGAEEETQYF
TRBV13	TRBJ1-6	once	-	TGTGCCAGCAGCTCGAGGGGGAGCTCCTATAATTCACCCCTCCACTTT	CASSSRGSSYNSPLHF
TRBV6-6	TRBJ2-3	-	-	TGTGCCAGCAGTCCGCCGTCAGATACGCAGTATTTT	CASSPPSDTQYF
TRBV4-2	TRBJ2-1	-	TRBD2	TGTGCCAGCAGCCAAGAACGGCTAGCGGCCTACAATGAGCAGTTCTTC	CASSQERLAAYNEQFF
TRBV27	TRBJ1-1	-	-	TGTGCCAGCAGCATACAGGAGTTCACTGAAGCTTTCTTT	CASSIQEFTEAFF
TRBV7-9	TRBJ2-7	-	-	TGTGCCAGCAGCTTAGCTCTAAAGGGCGAGCAGTACTTC	CASSLALKGEQYF
TRBV4-1	TRBJ1-1	-	-	TGCGCCAGCAGCCAAGATTGGGCGGGGAACACTGAAGCTTTCTTT	CASSQDWAGNTEAFF
TRBV9	TRBJ1-3	-	TRBD1	TGTGCCAGCAGCTCACAGGGGAACACCATATATTTT	CASSSQGNTIYF
TRBV11-3	TRBJ1-1	-	-	TGTGCCAGCAGCTTAGCTCCGAACACTGAAGCTTTCTTT	CASSLAPNTEAFF
TRBV7-9	TRBJ1-1	once	-	TGTGCCAGCAGCCGTCCAGGGACTGAAGCTTTCTTT	CASSRPGTEAFF
TRBV19	TRBJ1-5	-	-	TGTGCCAGTAGTATAGATCAAGAACAGCCCCAGCATTTT	CASSIDQEQPQHF
TRBV11-2	TRBJ2-7	-	-	TGTGCCAGCAGCTTATACGAGCAGTACTTC	CASSLYEQYF
TRBV21-1	TRBJ2-7	-	-	TGTGCCAGCAGCCCCCGGGACAGACGCTCCTACGAGCAGTACTTC	CASSPRDRRSYEQYF
TRBV7-9	TRBJ2-7	-	-	TGTGCCAGCAGCTTAGTACACTATAGTGAGGACGAGCAGTACTTC	CASSLVHYSEDEQYF
TRBV7-9	TRBJ1-2	-	TRBD1	TGTGCCAGCAGCTTAGTTACCCAGACAGGGGATGGCTACACCTTC	CASSLVTQTGDGYTF
TRBV27	TRBJ2-2	-	TRBD2	TGTGCCAGCAGTTTTAGGACTAGCGGGGGGGCGGGCACCGGGGAGCTGTTTTTT	CASSFRTSGGAGTGELFF
TRBV30	TRBJ2-7	once	-	TGTGCCTGGGCCCCTGGGGGCTCCTACGAGCAGTACTTC	CAWAPGGSYEQYF
TRBV7-8	TRBJ1-1	-	-	TGTGCCAGCAAGCCGCCCCAACAGGGCCGGGACACTGAAGCTTTCTTT	CASKPPQQGRDTEAFF
TRBV5-4	TRBJ2-1	-	TRBD2	TGTGCCAGCACCTCTCCGGGGGGCAATGAGCAGTTCTTC	CASTSPGGNEQFF
TRBV7-9	TRBJ2-5	once	TRBD2	TGTGCCAGCAGCTTAGACTCGGGGGGGCCAATAGAGACCCAGTACTTC	CASSLDSGGPIETQYF
TRBV28	TRBJ2-6	-	-	TGTGCCGTAGGTGCGTCTTCTGGGGCCAACGTCCTGACTTTC	CAVGASSGANVLTF
TRBV29-1	TRBJ1-2	-	-	TGCAGCGTACCAGGGAAATACGGCTACACCTTC	CSVPGKYGYTF
TRBV6-1	TRBJ2-2	-	-	TGTGCCAGCAATCTCCTAGTTCGGGGCACCGGGGAGCTGTTTTTT	CASNLLVRGTGELFF
TRBV7-8	TRBJ2-7	-	TRBD1	TGTGCCAGCAGCTCCATTCGACAGGGGGGCTACGAGCAGTACTTC	CASSSIRQGGYEQYF
TRBV7-2	TRBJ1-5	-	-	TGTGCCAGCAGCCCCCTGGGGGGAGGACAGCCCCAGCATTTT	CASSPLGGGQPQHF
TRBV9	TRBJ2-5	-	-	TGTGCCAGCAGCGTATGGCCAAAAGAGACCCAGTACTTC	CASSVWPKETQYF
TRBV7-6	TRBJ1-2	-	-	TGTGCCAGCAGCTTAGCGGCAGACTATGGCTACACCTTC	CASSLAADYGYTF
TRBV29-1	TRBJ1-2	-	-	TGCAGCGAAGACGTCCCCCTCAGGGGTTGTGGCTACACCTTC	CSEDVPLRGCGYTF
TRBV25-1	TRBJ1-4	-	-	TGTGCCAGCACCCAAGGTGAAGGGGGAGGTGAAAAACTGTTTTTT	CASTQGEGGGEKLFF
TRBV29-1	TRBJ2-1	-	-	TGCAGCGTTGAAGGGGGACTCTATGGGGCCTACAATGAGCAGTTCTTC	CSVEGGLYGAYNEQFF
TRBV10-1	TRBJ2-1	-	-	TGCGCCAGCAGTGAGGATTCTAACTCCTACAATGAGCAGTTCTTC	CASSEDSNSYNEQFF